The next 2 T cell receptor beta chains were all read from a single sample in a study of OX40 agonist ivuxolimab in advanced cancers. TCRdb's table, derived via immunoSEQ multiplex PCR, lists solely in-frame clones and lacks some. The table lists more than 50,000 clones, around 87% of them singletons. Sequencing was performed on CD4+ or CD8+ T cells sorted from blood, taken in a trial of the OX40 agonist ivuxolimab. These receptors all stem from an adult with an advanced solid tumor such as melanoma, head and neck, liver or kidney cancer.

The chain couples TRBV6-1 to TRBJ2-1; D is perhaps TRBD2 (5 bases). The V end lost 3 bases, the J end lost 13 bases, and 7 bases lay between the germline ends. Germline-derived CDR1 and CDR2 are MNHNS and SASEGT. The CDR3 covers 10 residues. In nucleotides, the CDR3 is TGTGCCAGCAGTGATAGCGTACAGTTCTTC. Amino acids: CASSDSVQFF.

The chain has TRBV5-5 and TRBJ1-2; D call uncertain. There are 12 residues in the CDR3. Trimming took 0 bases from V and 4 from J, leaving 4 bases between them. Germline assignment: CDR1 SGHKS and CDR2 YYEKEE (reference sequence). The CDR3 sequence: CASSLEGYGYTF. The CDR3 bases are TGTGCCAGCAGCTTGGAGGGCTATGGCTACACCTTC. The complete variable domain, with remaining parts taken from reference TRBV5-5 and TRBJ1-2, reads DAGVTQSPTHLIKTRGQQVTLRCSPISGHKSVSWYQQVLGQGPQFIFQYYEKEERGRGNFPDRFSARQFPNYSSELNVNALLLGDSALYLCASSLEGYGYTFGSGTRLTVV.